These 5 T cell receptor beta chains were all obtained from the same sample, sequenced in a study of T cells in Graves' hyperthyroidism and ophthalmopathy. Amplification yielded TCR beta CDR3 regions, with RNA transcripts as the source. The study used the HTBI primer set for a first-round RT-PCR of the TCR CDR3. TCRdb redid the calling of the multiplex PCR reads with MiXCR, one entry per CDR3 protein. Counted here are over 700,000 distinct CDR3 sequences, approximately 40% occurring once; the ten biggest clones make up 7.5% to 9.5%. Material for sequencing was blood. These receptor sequences come from a man in his late teens or twenties with Graves' hyperthyroidism.

This clonotype was recorded many times. The chain has TRBV24-1 and TRBJ1-3; no reliable D call. The CDR3 is 17 amino acids. From germline, CDR1 is KGHDR and CDR2 SFDVKD. The V gene lost 1 base and the J gene lost 0 bases, with 12 bases spanning the gap. CDR3 sequence reads: CATSDFPGRSSGNTIYF. In DNA form, the CDR3 reads TGTGCCACCAGTGATTTCCCTGGACGGTCCTCTGGAAACACCATATATTTT.

DNA of the CDR3: TGTGCCACCAGCAGAGATCCCACAGGGTATGGCTACACCTTC. It translates to CATSRDPTGYGYTF. The V gene is TRBV15, the J gene TRBJ1-2, with D perhaps matching TRBD1 (6 bases). V lost 0 bases and J 5 bases, leaving 10 bases between the germline ends. Germline V gene lookup returns CDR1 LNHNV and CDR2 YYDKDF (reference sequence). CDR3 length equals 14 residues.

J is TRBJ1-1 and V is TRBV2; 7 positions match TRBD1. CDR1 and CDR2 (germline): SNHLY, FYNNEI. The V segment lost 5 bases and the J segment 5 bases; nucleotides outside the gene matches: 8. The CDR3 consists of 14 residues. The CDR3, as DNA: TGTGCCAGCAGTCCGACAGGGAGTAGGACTGAAGCTTTCTTT. Translation gives CASSPTGSRTEAFF. The entire variable domain, with the rest obtained from reference TRBV2 and TRBJ1-1, is as follows: EPEVTQTPSHQVTQMGQEVILRCVPISNHLYFYWYRQILGQKVEFLVSFYNNEISEKSEIFDDQFSVERPDGSNFTLKIRSTKLEDSAMYFCASSPTGSRTEAFFGQGTRLTVV.

This clonotype was seen just once. V gene TRBV12-3 or TRBV12-4 combines with J gene TRBJ2-7, with 7 bases aligning to TRBD1. This CDR3 region has 14 residues. Germline trimming cut 6 bases from V and 5 bases from J; bases unmatched to any gene: 10. The CDR3 coding sequence is TGTGCCAGCAGCAGTACAGGGGTGGGGAACGAGCAGTACTTC. Protein product: CASSSTGVGNEQYF.

The CDR3 DNA reads as TGTGCCAGTCTTGGACCGGGACAGGGGGCGGTGGAGACCCAGTACTTC. Residues: CASLGPGQGAVETQYF. The chain has TRBV6-5 and TRBJ2-5, with 12 bases matching TRBD1. The J segment lost 5 bases and the V segment lost 9 bases, leaving 13 bases of the junction unmatched. The CDR3 totals 16 residues. Germline V gene data show CDR1 as MNHEY and CDR2 as SVGAGI.